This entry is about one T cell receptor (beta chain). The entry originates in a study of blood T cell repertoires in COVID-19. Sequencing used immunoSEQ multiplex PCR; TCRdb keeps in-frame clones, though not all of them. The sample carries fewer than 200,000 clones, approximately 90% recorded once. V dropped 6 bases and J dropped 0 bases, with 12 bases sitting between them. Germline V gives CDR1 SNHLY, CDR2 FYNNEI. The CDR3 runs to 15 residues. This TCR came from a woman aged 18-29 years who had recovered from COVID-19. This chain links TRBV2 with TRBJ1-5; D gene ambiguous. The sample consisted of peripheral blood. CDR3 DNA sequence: TGTGCCAGCAGCCTCCTACCCGATAGCAATCAGCCCCAGCATTTT. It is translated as CASSLLPDSNQPQHF.